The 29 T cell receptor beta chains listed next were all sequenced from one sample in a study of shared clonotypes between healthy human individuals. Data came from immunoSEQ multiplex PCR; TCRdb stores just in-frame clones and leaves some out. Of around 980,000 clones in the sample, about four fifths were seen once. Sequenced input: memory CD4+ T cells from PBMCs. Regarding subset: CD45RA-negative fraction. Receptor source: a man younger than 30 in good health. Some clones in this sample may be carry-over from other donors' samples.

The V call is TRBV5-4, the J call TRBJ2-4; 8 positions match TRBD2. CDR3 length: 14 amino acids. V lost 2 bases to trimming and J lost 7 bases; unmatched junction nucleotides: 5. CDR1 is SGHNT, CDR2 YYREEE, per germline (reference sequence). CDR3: CASSLAGTSNIQYF. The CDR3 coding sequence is TGTGCCAGCAGCTTAGCCGGGACTAGTAACATTCAGTACTTC.

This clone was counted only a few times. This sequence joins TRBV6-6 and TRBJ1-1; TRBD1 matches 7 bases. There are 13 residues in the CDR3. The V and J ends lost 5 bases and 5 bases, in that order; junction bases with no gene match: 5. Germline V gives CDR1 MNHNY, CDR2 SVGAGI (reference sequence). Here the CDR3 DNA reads TGTGCCAGCAGTCCAGGGGGTTGGACTGAAGCTTTCTTT. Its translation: CASSPGGWTEAFF.

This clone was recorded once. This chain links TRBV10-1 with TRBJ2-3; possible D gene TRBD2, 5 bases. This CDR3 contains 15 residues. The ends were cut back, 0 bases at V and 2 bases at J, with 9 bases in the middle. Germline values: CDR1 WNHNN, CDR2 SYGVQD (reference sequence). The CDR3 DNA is TGCGCCAGCAGTGAGTCTAGCGTCCACACAGATACGCAGTATTTT. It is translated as CASSESSVHTDTQYF.

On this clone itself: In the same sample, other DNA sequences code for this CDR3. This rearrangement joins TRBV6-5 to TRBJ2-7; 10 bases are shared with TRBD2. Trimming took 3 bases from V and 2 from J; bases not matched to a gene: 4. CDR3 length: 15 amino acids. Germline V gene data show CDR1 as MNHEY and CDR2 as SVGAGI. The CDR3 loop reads CASSYLAGATYEQYF. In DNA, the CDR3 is TGTGCCAGCAGTTATCTAGCGGGGGCTACCTACGAGCAGTACTTC.

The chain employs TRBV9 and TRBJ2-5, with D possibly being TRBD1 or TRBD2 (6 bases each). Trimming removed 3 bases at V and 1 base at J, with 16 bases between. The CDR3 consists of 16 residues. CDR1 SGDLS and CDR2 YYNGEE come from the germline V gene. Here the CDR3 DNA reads TGTGCCAGCAGCGCCGGTGGGGGGCAGTTCCAAGAGACCCAGTACTTC. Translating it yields CASSAGGGQFQETQYF.

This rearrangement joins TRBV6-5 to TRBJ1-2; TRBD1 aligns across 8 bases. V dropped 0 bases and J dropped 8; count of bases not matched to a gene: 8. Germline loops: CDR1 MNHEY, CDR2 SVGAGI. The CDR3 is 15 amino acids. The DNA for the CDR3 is TGTGCCAGCAGTTACTCGTTTGGGACAGGTTGGGGCTACACCTTC. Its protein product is CASSYSFGTGWGYTF.

CDR3 DNA: TGTGCCAGCAGATTTGGGACAGGGTACAATGAGCAGTTCTTC. It is translated as CASRFGTGYNEQFF. The chain recombines TRBV2 with TRBJ2-1; TRBD1 matches 9 bases. Germline V CDR1 and CDR2: SNHLY, FYNNEI. There are 14 residues in the CDR3. Unmatched junction bases numbered 4, after V lost 6 bases and J lost 4 bases.

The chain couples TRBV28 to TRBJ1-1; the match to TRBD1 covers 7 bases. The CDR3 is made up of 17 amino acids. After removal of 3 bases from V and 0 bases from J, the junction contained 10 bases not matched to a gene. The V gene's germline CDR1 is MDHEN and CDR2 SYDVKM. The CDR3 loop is CASSLGTATFMNTEAFF. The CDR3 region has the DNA TGTGCCAGCAGTTTGGGGACAGCAACTTTCATGAACACTGAAGCTTTCTTT. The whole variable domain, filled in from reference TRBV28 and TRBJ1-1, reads DVKVTQSSRYLVKRTGEKVFLECVQDMDHENMFWYRQDPGLGLRLIYFSYDVKMKEKGDIPEGYSVSREKKERFSLILESASTNQTSMYLCASSLGTATFMNTEAFFGQGTRLTVV.

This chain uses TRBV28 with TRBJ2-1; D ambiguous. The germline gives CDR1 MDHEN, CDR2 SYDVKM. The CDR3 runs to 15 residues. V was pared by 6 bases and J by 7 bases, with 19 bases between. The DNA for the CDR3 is TGTGCCAGCAGCGATATGGCGCAGGTAAAGAATGAGCAGTTCTTC. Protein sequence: CASSDMAQVKNEQFF.

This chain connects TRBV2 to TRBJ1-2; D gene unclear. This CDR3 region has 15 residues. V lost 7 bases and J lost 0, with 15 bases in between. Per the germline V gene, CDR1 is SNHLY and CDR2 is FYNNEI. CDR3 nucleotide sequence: TGTGCCAGCACCTTAGCAGGAATAGCTAACTATGGCTACACCTTC. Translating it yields CASTLAGIANYGYTF.

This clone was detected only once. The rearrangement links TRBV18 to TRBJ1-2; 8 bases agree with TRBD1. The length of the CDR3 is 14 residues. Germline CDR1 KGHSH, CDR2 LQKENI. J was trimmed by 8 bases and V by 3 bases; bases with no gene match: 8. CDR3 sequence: CASSPRTGQDGYTF. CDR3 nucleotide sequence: TGTGCCAGCTCACCTCGGACAGGGCAAGACGGCTACACCTTC.

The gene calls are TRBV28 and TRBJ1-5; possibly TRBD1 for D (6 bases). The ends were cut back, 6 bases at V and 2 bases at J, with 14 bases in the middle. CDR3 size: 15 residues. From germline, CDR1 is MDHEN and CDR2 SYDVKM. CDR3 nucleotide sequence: TGTGCCAGCAGGGTCCCAGGGGCGGGCAATCAGCCCCAGCATTTT. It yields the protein CASRVPGAGNQPQHF.

The CDR3 here is CASSTGALGKNIQYF. DNA for the CDR3: TGTGCCAGTAGTACGGGGGCTTTGGGCAAAAACATTCAGTACTTC. This chain connects TRBV19 to TRBJ2-4; D is possibly TRBD1 or TRBD2 (6 bases each). CDR3 size: 15 residues. CDR1 is LNHDA and CDR2 is SQIVND in the germline V gene (reference sequence). The V gene lost 4 bases and the J gene lost 3 bases, with 13 bases spanning the gap.

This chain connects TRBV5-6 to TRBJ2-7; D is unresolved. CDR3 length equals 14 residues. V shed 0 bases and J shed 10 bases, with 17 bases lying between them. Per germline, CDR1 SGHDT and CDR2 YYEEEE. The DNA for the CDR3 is TGTGCCAGCAGCTTGGGATGGCAAGGGATGGAACAGTACTTC. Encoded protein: CASSLGWQGMEQYF.

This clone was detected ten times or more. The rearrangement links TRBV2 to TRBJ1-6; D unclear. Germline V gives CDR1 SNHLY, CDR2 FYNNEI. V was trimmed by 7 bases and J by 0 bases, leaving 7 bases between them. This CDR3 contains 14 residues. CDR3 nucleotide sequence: TGTGCCAGCATGGAGAGCTCCTATAATTCACCCCTCCACTTT. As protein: CASMESSYNSPLHF.

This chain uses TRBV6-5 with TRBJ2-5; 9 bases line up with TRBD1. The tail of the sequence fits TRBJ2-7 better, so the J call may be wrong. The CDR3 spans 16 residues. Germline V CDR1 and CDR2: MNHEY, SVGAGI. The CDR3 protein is CASSWKGQGVSYEQYF. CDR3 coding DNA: TGTGCCAGCAGTTGGAAGGGACAGGGAGTTTCCTACGAGCAGTACTTC.

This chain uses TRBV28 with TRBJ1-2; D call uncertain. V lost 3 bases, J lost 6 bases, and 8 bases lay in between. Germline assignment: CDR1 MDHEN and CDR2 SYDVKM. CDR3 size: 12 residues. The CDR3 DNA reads TGTGCCAGCAGTTTGTGGAGCCATGGCTACACCTTC. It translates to CASSLWSHGYTF.

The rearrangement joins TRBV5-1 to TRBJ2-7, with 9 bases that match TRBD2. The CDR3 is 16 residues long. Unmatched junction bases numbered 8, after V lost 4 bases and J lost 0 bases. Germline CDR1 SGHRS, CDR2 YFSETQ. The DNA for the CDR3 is TGCGCCAGCAGCGCGGGCCCGACTAGCGGCTCCTACGAGCAGTACTTC. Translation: CASSAGPTSGSYEQYF.

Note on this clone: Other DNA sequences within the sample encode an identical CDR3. This CDR3 is CASSPTTDTEAFF. DNA for the CDR3: TGTGCCAGCTCACCAACAACCGACACTGAAGCTTTCTTT. V is TRBV18 and J is TRBJ1-1; no clear D gene. The germline V gene encodes CDR1 KGHSH and CDR2 LQKENI. Deletions cut 2 bases from V and 3 bases from J, with 7 bases between. The CDR3 is made up of 13 amino acids. Full variable domain (missing parts from reference TRBV18 and TRBJ1-1): NAGVMQNPRHLVRRRGQEARLRCSPMKGHSHVYWYRQLPEEGLKFMVYLQKENIIDESGMPKERFSAEFPKEGPSILRIQQVVRGDSAAYFCASSPTTDTEAFFGQGTRLTVV.

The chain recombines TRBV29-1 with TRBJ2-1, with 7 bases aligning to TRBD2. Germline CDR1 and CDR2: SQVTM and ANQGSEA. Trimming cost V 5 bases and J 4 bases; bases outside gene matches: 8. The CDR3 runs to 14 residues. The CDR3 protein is CSVRDRAGYNEQFF. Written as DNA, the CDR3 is TGCAGCGTTCGAGACAGAGCGGGATACAATGAGCAGTTCTTC.

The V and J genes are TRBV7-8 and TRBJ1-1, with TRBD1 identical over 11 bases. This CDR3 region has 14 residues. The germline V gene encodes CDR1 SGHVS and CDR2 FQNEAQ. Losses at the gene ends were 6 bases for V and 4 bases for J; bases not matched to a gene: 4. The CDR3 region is CASSGQGAVTEAFF. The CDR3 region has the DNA TGTGCCAGCAGTGGACAGGGGGCAGTCACTGAAGCTTTCTTT. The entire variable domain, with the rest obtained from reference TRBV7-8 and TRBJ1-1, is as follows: GAGVSQSPRYKVAKRGQDVALRCDPISGHVSLFWYQQALGQGPEFLTYFQNEAQLDKSGLPSDRFFAERPEGSVSTLKIQRTQQEDSAVYLCASSGQGAVTEAFFGQGTRLTVV.

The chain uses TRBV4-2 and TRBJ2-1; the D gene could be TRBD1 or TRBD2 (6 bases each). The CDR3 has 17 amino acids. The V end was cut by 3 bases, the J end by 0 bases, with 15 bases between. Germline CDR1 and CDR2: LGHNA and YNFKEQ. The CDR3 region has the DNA TGTGCCAGCAGCCACCCCAGAGGGGGGAGCTCCTACAATGAGCAGTTCTTC. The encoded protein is CASSHPRGGSSYNEQFF.

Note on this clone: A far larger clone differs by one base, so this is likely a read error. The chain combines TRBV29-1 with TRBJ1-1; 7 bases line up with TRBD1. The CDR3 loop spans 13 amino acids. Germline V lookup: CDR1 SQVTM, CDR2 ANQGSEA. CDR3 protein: CSGSQGTGTGAFF. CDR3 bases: TGCAGCGGATCACAGGGGACGGGTACTGGAGCTTTCTTT.

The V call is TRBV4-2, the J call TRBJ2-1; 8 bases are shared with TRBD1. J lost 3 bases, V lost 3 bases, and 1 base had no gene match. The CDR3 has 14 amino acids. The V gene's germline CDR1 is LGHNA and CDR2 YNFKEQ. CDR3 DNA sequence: TGTGCCAGCAGCCACAGGGGGCTCTACAATGAGCAGTTCTTC. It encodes CASSHRGLYNEQFF.

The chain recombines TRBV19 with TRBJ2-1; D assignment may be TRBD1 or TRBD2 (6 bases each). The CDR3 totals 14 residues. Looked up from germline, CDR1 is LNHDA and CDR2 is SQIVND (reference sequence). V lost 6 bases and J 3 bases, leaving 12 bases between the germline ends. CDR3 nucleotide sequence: TGTGCCAGTAGCCTAGGGGGGCTCTACAATGAGCAGTTCTTC. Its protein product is CASSLGGLYNEQFF.

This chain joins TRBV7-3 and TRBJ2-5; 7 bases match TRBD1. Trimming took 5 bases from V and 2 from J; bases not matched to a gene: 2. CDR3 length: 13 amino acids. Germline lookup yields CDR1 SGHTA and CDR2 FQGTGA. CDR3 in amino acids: CASSRGQQETQYF. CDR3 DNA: TGTGCCAGCAGCCGGGGACAGCAAGAGACCCAGTACTTC.

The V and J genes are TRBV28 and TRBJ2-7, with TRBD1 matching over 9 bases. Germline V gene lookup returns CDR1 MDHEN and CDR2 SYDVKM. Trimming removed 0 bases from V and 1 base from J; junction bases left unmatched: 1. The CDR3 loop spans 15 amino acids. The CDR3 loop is CASSLWTGGSYEQYF. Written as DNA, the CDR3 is TGTGCCAGCAGTTTATGGACAGGGGGTTCCTACGAGCAGTACTTC.

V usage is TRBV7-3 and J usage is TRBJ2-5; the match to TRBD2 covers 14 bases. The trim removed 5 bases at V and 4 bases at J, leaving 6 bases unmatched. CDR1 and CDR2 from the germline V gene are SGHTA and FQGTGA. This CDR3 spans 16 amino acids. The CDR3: CASSPGTSGGGETQYF. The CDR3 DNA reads TGTGCCAGCAGCCCCGGGACTAGCGGGGGTGGAGAGACCCAGTACTTC.

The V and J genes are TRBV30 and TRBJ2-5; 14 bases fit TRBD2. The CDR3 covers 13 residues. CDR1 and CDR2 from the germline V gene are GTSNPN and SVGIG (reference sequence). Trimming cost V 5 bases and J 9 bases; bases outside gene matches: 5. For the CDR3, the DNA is TGTGCCTGGTTGACTAGCGGGAGGGCGTCCCAGTACTTC. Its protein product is CAWLTSGRASQYF.